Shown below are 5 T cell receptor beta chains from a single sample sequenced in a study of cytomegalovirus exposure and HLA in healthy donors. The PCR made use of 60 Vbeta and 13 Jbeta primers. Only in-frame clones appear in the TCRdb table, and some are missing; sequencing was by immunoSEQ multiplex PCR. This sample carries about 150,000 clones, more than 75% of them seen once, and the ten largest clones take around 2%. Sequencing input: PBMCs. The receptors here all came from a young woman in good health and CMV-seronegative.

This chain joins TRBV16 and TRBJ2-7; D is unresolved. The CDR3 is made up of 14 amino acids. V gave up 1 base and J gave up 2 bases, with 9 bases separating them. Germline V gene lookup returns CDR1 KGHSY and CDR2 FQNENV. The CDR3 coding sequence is TGTGCCAGCAGCCAATACGTCAGGACCTACGAGCAGTACTTC. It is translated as CASSQYVRTYEQYF.

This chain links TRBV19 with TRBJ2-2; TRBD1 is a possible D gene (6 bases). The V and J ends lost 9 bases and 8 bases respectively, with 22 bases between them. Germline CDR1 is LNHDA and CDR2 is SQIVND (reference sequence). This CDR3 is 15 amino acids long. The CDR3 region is CASKDSQRGWGELFF. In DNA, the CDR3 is TGTGCCAGCAAGGACAGTCAAAGGGGATGGGGGGAGCTGTTTTTT.

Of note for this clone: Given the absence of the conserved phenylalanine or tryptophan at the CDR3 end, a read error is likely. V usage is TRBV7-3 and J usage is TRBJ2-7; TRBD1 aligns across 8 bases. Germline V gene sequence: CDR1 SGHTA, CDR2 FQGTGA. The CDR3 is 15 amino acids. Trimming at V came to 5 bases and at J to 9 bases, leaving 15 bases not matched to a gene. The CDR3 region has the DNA TGTGCCAGCAGCCTTTCATCAGGGGGCGGCGTCGGGCAGTACCTC. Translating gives CASSLSSGGGVGQYL.

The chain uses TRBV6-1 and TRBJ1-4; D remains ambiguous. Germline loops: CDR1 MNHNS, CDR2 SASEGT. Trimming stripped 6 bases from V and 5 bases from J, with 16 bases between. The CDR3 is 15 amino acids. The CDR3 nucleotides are TGTGCCAGCAGGAGGGATTCGGAAGGAAATGAAAAACTGTTTTTT. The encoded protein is CASRRDSEGNEKLFF.

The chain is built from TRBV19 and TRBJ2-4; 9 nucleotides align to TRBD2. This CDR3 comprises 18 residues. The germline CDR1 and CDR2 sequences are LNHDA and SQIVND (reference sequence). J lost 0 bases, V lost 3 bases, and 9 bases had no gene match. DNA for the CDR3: TGTGCCAGTAGTATCCCTTCCCTAGCGGGGCTAGCCAAAAACATTCAGTACTTC. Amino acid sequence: CASSIPSLAGLAKNIQYF.